One and the same sample provided the 2 T cell receptor beta chains below, sequenced in a study of blood T cell repertoires in COVID-19. Profiling relied on immunoSEQ multiplex PCR, and the TCRdb table lists in-frame clones only, not all of them. In the table there are some 68,000 clones, around 91% of which are singletons. The sample comprised peripheral blood. The receptors come from a middle-aged man with acute or convalescent COVID-19.

The DNA of the CDR3 is TGCGCCAGCAGCCAAGGACGACAGCTCCTAGCCAAAAACATTCAGTACTTC. It is translated as CASSQGRQLLAKNIQYF. V and J are TRBV4-3 and TRBJ2-4; TRBD1 is a possible D gene (5 bases). Trimming took off 1 base at V and 0 bases at J, with 13 bases between the two ends. Germline V gene data show CDR1 as LGHNA and CDR2 as YSLEER. The CDR3 consists of 17 residues.

The CDR3 coding sequence is TGTGCCAGCAGCTCACAGGGTAGCAATCAGCCCCAGCATTTT. It translates to CASSSQGSNQPQHF. This chain joins TRBV27 and TRBJ1-5, with a tentative D call TRBD1 (6 bases). CDR3 length: 14 amino acids. Trimming removed 6 bases from V and 0 bases from J, with 9 bases in between. The germline V gene has CDR1 MNHEY and CDR2 SMNVEV (reference sequence).